This is a list of T cell receptor beta chains from one sample in a study of blood T cell repertoires in COVID-19. Measured with immunoSEQ multiplex PCR; TCRdb has only the in-frame clones, and not every one. The repertoire includes tens of thousands of clones, roughly 70% of them detected once, and just over 2.5% sits in the top ten. The source material was peripheral blood. These TCRs come from a human donor with acute or convalescent COVID-19. The donor label of this sample is uncertain. CDR3s include the opening cysteine and the closing phenylalanine or tryptophan. Fields, in order: CDR3 DNA, CDR3 protein, D gene, clone size, J gene, V gene. A D gene is named only where the DNA matches it firmly. Only part of the rows carry a size: once, few, many, or a class if the clone is expanded.

TGTGCCAGCAGTGTACTAGCGGCTAACACCGGGGAGCTGTTTTTT | CASSVLAANTGELFF | TRBD2 | - | TRBJ2-2 | TRBV2
TGCGCCAGCAGCTTAGCCCCAGGGTCCCGCGGGGAGCTGTTTTTT | CASSLAPGSRGELFF | - | - | TRBJ2-2 | TRBV5-1
TGTGCCAGCAGCCAAGTGTTTGGGCTACCTAATGAAAAACTGTTTTTT | CASSQVFGLPNEKLFF | - | - | TRBJ1-4 | TRBV14
TGTGCCAGCTCACCACCCGTGGACAGCAGAGGGTATGGCTACACCTTC | CASSPPVDSRGYGYTF | - | - | TRBJ1-2 | TRBV18
TGTGCCAGCACCCCATCAGGAGGGACTGAAGCTTTCTTT | CASTPSGGTEAFF | - | - | TRBJ1-1 | TRBV6-5
TGTGCCTGGAGGCCCCCGGGAGGGAGCTACACCTTC | CAWRPPGGSYTF | - | - | TRBJ1-2 | TRBV30
TGTGCCAGCAGTCCCGCCAGGGCACAGGAGCTTAATGAAAAACTGTTTTTT | CASSPARAQELNEKLFF | - | - | TRBJ1-4 | TRBV27
TGTGCCAGCAGCTTTAGCGGGGCTCAATCCAGTGAGCAGTTCTTC | CASSFSGAQSSEQFF | TRBD2 | few | TRBJ2-1 | TRBV7-8
TGTGCCAGCTCACCACCGGAGGGGAGGTACTATGGCTACACCTTC | CASSPPEGRYYGYTF | - | - | TRBJ1-2 | TRBV18
TGTGCCAGCAGTCTAGGGGAAGCCCAAGAGACCCAGTACTTC | CASSLGEAQETQYF | - | - | TRBJ2-5 | TRBV9
TGTGCCAGCAGCATACGTCGGCCGGGACAGGGTTTCGATGAGCAGTTCTTC | CASSIRRPGQGFDEQFF | TRBD1 | - | TRBJ2-1 | TRBV7-2
TGTGCCAGCAGCCCCGGGACAATTGGGCAGTACTTC | CASSPGTIGQYF | - | - | TRBJ2-7 | TRBV12-3/TRBV12-4
TGCGCCAGCAGCTTAGTAGCTAGCGGGGGGGCCCTGACAGATACGCAGTATTTT | CASSLVASGGALTDTQYF | TRBD2 | - | TRBJ2-3 | TRBV5-1
TGTGCCACCAGTTTGGGGAGTGAAAAACTGTTTTTT | CATSLGSEKLFF | - | few | TRBJ1-4 | TRBV15
TGCGCCAGCAGCTTGGGGAGGGAAAATGGCGAGCAGTACTTC | CASSLGRENGEQYF | - | few | TRBJ2-7 | TRBV5-1
TGTGCCAGCAGCTTAGAAGCTTTCGGGGAGACCCAGTACTTC | CASSLEAFGETQYF | - | - | TRBJ2-5 | TRBV11-2
TGTGCCAGCAGGGCGACTCGGGAGACCCAGTACTTC | CASRATRETQYF | - | - | TRBJ2-5 | TRBV6-5
TGTGCCAGCAGTTCCGGGTTCGGGGACTATGGCTACACCTTC | CASSSGFGDYGYTF | - | - | TRBJ1-2 | TRBV7-6
TGTGCCAGCAGTCGGACAGGGTCGGGCACTGAAGCTTTCTTT | CASSRTGSGTEAFF | TRBD1 | - | TRBJ1-1 | TRBV2
TGTGCCAGTAGTTCCCGACAGGCTACGAACACCGGGGAGCTGTTTTTT | CASSSRQATNTGELFF | - | - | TRBJ2-2 | TRBV19
TGTGCCAGCAGTTTTGTTGTGGGGAGAACTGAAGCTTTCTTT | CASSFVVGRTEAFF | - | few | TRBJ1-1 | TRBV6-5
TGTGCCAGTAGTAGGCGGACAGAGGTAGAGACCCAGTACTTC | CASSRRTEVETQYF | - | - | TRBJ2-5 | TRBV19
TGTGCCAGCAGTCTCTCGACCGGGGAGCTGTTTTTT | CASSLSTGELFF | - | - | TRBJ2-2 | TRBV28
TGTGCCTGGAGAAACAGGGGAGATGGCTACACCTTC | CAWRNRGDGYTF | TRBD1 | - | TRBJ1-2 | TRBV30
TGCGCCAGCAGCAGGACCGCCGGGAACAATGAGCAGTTCTTC | CASSRTAGNNEQFF | - | - | TRBJ2-1 | TRBV5-1
TGTGCCAGCAAAGGGGCAGTTAATTCACCCCTCCACTTT | CASKGAVNSPLHF | - | - | TRBJ1-6 | TRBV12-3/TRBV12-4
TGCGCCAGCAGCTTGGGCGAGATCGCTGAGCAGTTCTTC | CASSLGEIAEQFF | - | - | TRBJ2-1 | TRBV5-1
TGTGCCAGCAGCCTCACTGCCGGGACTAGCGTTAACAATGAGCAGTTCTTC | CASSLTAGTSVNNEQFF | TRBD2 | once | TRBJ2-1 | TRBV5-8
TGTGCCAGCAGTGAATTAGGGGGACGGGAGGTTAATGAGCAGTTCTTC | CASSELGGREVNEQFF | - | once | TRBJ2-1 | TRBV6-1
TGTGCCAGCAGTTTATCGAACGGGATAAGGACCGGGGAGCTGTTTTTT | CASSLSNGIRTGELFF | - | - | TRBJ2-2 | TRBV27
TGTGCCAGTAGTATTATCCGGGATACTACCACAGATACGCAGTATTTT | CASSIIRDTTTDTQYF | - | - | TRBJ2-3 | TRBV19
TGTGCCAGCAGTCCTACCCTTCAATCACCCCTCCACTTT | CASSPTLQSPLHF | - | - | TRBJ1-6 | TRBV6-5
TGTGCCAGCAGTTACTCGTTAAGGGAGACTAATGAAAAACTGTTTTTT | CASSYSLRETNEKLFF | - | - | TRBJ1-4 | TRBV6-2/TRBV6-3
TGTGCCAGCAGCCCTAGGGACGCGGGATTTGGCTCCTACGAGCAGTACTTC | CASSPRDAGFGSYEQYF | - | - | TRBJ2-7 | TRBV7-2
TGTGCCAGCTCACCAATAGCGAATGAGCAGTTCTTC | CASSPIANEQFF | - | - | TRBJ2-1 | TRBV18
TGTGCCAGCAGGTACGACAGGGGGGGTTCCAATCAGCCCCAGCATTTT | CASRYDRGGSNQPQHF | TRBD1 | - | TRBJ1-5 | TRBV6-2/TRBV6-3
TGCGCCAGCAGCATCGGGGACAGAAATGAAAAACTGTTTTTT | CASSIGDRNEKLFF | TRBD1 | - | TRBJ1-4 | TRBV4-3
TGTGCCAGCTCACGGGGACAGGGGGCAACGTCTGGAAACACCATATATTTT | CASSRGQGATSGNTIYF | TRBD1 | few | TRBJ1-3 | TRBV18
TGTGCCAGCAGTGACGGGGTTTACTCTGGAAACACCATATATTTT | CASSDGVYSGNTIYF | - | - | TRBJ1-3 | TRBV2
TGTGCCAGCACCAAATTTACAGGTGCCTATGGCTACACCTTC | CASTKFTGAYGYTF | - | - | TRBJ1-2 | TRBV27
TGTGCCAGTAGCTCCAGGCTCGACACTGAAGCTTTCTTT | CASSSRLDTEAFF | - | - | TRBJ1-1 | TRBV19
TGTGCCAGCAGCACGACTGTTAGTTCACCCCTCCACTTT | CASSTTVSSPLHF | - | - | TRBJ1-6 | TRBV7-3
TGTGCCAGCAGTTTTAACAGGGGGGGCACCGGGGAGCTGTTTTTT | CASSFNRGGTGELFF | - | - | TRBJ2-2 | TRBV28
TGTGCCAGCAGCTCCAGCGGGGGTATAGGTACGCAGTATTTT | CASSSSGGIGTQYF | TRBD2 | - | TRBJ2-3 | TRBV6-2/TRBV6-3
TGTGCCAGCAGCCTAGGACGGGATCGGGAAGCTTTCTTT | CASSLGRDREAFF | - | - | TRBJ1-1 | TRBV11-3
TGCAGCGTTAGACAGGGGCATGACACTGAAGCTTTCTTT | CSVRQGHDTEAFF | TRBD1 | - | TRBJ1-1 | TRBV29-1
TGTGCCCCCCGGACAGGGGGGACGGTACAAACTAATGAAAAACTGTTTTTT | CAPRTGGTVQTNEKLFF | TRBD1 | - | TRBJ1-4 | TRBV15
TGTGCCAGCACCCTACCCGGGAGAGAGACCCAGTACTTC | CASTLPGRETQYF | - | - | TRBJ2-5 | TRBV6-6
TGCGCCAGCAGCTTGGGAGTCACCGGGGAGCTGTTTTTT | CASSLGVTGELFF | - | - | TRBJ2-2 | TRBV5-1
TGTGCCAGCAGGCTAGCGGGGGCCACCACAGATACGCAGTATTTT | CASRLAGATTDTQYF | TRBD2 | - | TRBJ2-3 | TRBV28
TGTGCCAGCAGTGACCCCCTCTCCGGCACTGAAGCTTTCTTT | CASSDPLSGTEAFF | - | few | TRBJ1-1 | TRBV25-1
TGTGCCAGCTCACCCAACTTTGAGGAGCAGTACTTC | CASSPNFEEQYF | - | - | TRBJ2-7 | TRBV18
TGTGCCAGCAGCTTTCGGGGGGGCTACACCTTC | CASSFRGGYTF | - | medium-sized | TRBJ1-2 | TRBV11-2